This T cell receptor (beta chain) comes out of a study of blood T cell repertoires in COVID-19. Study-level background: Donors in the United States, Italy and Spain gave samples during acute or convalescent COVID-19.

Repertoires were generated with immunoSEQ multiplex PCR, while TCRdb's copy carries only in-frame clones and drops some. The sample has 88,000 or so clones, around 89% seen once. Participants' reported clinical history set cohort assignment. The V gene's germline CDR1 is WSHSY and CDR2 SAAADI. V was pared by 6 bases and J by 0 bases, with 4 bases between. The CDR3 is 12 residues long. The clonotype was recovered from a woman aged 45-65 years with acute COVID-19. This chain joins TRBV10-2 and TRBJ2-3; D is unresolved. Sample: PBMCs or T cells enriched from blood (not recorded which). This CDR3 reads CASRRSTDTQYF. The CDR3 coding sequence is TGCGCCAGCAGGCGTAGCACAGATACGCAGTATTTT.